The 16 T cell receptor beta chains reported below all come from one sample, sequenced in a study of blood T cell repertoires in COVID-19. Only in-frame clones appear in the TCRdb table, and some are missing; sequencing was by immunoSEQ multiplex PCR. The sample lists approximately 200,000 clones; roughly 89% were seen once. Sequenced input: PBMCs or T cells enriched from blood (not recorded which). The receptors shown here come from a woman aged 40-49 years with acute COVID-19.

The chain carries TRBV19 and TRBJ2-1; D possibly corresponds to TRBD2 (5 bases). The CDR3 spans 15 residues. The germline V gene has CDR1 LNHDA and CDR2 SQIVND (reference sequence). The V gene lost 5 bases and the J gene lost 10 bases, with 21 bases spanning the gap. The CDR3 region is CASSPDSTTISEQFF. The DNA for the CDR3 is TGTGCCAGTAGTCCAGACTCGACTACAATAAGCGAGCAGTTCTTC.

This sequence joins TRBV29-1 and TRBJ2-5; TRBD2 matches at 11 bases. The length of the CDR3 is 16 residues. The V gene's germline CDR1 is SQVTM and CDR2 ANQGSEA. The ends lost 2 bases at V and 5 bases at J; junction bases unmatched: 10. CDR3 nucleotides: TGCAGCGTTGAACGGTTAGCGGGAGGGCCAGGGGAGACCCAGTACTTC. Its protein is CSVERLAGGPGETQYF. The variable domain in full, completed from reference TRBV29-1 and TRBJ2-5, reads SAVISQKPSRDICQRGTSLTIQCQVDSQVTMMFWYRQQPGQSLTLIATANQGSEATYESGFVIDKFPISRPNLTFSTLTVSNMSPEDSSIYLCSVERLAGGPGETQYFGPGTRLLVL.

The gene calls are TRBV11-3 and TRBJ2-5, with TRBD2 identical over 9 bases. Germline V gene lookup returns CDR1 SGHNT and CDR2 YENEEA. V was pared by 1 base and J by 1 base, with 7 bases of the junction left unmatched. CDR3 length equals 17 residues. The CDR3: CASSLGSGSGGQETQYF. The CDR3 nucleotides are TGTGCCAGCAGCTTAGGATCAGGTAGCGGGGGCCAAGAGACCCAGTACTTC.

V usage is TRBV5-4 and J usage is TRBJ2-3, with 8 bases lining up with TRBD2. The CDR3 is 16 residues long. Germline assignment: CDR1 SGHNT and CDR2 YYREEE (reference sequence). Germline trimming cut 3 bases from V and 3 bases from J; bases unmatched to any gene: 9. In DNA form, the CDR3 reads TGTGCCAGCAGCTCCGGGACTAGGACCTTAACAGATACGCAGTATTTT. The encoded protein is CASSSGTRTLTDTQYF.

This CDR3 reads CAITGDTHNSPLHF. Here the CDR3 DNA reads TGTGCCATCACCGGGGACACCCATAATTCACCCCTCCACTTT. This sequence joins TRBV6-5 and TRBJ1-6; the D gene is possibly TRBD1 (6 bases). Trimming removed 10 bases at V and 5 bases at J, with 15 bases between. The CDR3 has 14 amino acids. The germline CDR1 and CDR2 sequences are MNHEY and SVGAGI.

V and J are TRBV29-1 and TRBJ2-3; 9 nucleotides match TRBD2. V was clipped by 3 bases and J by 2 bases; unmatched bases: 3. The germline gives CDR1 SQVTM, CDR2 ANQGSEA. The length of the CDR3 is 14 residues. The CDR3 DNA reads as TGCAGCGTTGACCTAGCGGGGCACACAGATACGCAGTATTTT. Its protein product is CSVDLAGHTDTQYF.

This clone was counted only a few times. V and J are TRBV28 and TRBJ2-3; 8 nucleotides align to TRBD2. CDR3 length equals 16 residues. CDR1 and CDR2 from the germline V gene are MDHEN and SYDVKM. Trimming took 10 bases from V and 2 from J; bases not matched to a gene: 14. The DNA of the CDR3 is TGTGCCACCGAGAGTGAGGTAGCGGGACCCACAGATACGCAGTATTTT. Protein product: CATESEVAGPTDTQYF.

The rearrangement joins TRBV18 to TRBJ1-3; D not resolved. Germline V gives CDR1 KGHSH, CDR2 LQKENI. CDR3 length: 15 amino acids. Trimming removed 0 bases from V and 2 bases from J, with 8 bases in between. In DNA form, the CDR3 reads TGTGCCAGCTCACCACCGTACAGAGCTGGAAACACCATATATTTT. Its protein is CASSPPYRAGNTIYF.

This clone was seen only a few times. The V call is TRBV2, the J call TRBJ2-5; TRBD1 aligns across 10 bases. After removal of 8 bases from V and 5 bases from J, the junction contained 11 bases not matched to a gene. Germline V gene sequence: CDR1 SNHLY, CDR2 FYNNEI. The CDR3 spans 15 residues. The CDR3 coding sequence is TGTGCCAGCGACACACCGGGACAGGGGCAGGAGACCCAGTACTTC. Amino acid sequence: CASDTPGQGQETQYF.

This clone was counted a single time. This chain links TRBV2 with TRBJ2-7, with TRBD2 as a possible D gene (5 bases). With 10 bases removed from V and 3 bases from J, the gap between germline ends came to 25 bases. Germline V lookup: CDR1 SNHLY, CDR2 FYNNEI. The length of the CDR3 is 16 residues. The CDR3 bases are TGTGCCACCAAAGGGTTAGAAAGCGTTGACTACTACGAGCAGTACTTC. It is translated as CATKGLESVDYYEQYF.

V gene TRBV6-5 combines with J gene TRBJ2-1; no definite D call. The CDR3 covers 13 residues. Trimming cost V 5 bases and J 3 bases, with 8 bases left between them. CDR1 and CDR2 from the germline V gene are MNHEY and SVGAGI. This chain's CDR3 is CASSPSSYNEQFF. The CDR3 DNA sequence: TGTGCCAGCAGTCCTTCTAGCTACAATGAGCAGTTCTTC.

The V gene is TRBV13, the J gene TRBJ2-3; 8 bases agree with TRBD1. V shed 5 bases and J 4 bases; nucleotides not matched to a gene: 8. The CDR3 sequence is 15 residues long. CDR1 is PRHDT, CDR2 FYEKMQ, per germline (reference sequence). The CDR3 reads CASSPGQGKSDTQYF. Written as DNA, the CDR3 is TGTGCCAGCAGCCCAGGACAGGGCAAGTCAGATACGCAGTATTTT.

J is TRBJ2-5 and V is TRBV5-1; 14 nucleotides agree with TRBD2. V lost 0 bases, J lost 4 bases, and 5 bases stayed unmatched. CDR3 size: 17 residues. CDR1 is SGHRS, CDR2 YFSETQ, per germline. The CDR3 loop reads CASSLVGLAGGRETQYF. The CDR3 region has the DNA TGCGCCAGCAGCTTGGTTGGACTAGCGGGGGGTAGAGAGACCCAGTACTTC.

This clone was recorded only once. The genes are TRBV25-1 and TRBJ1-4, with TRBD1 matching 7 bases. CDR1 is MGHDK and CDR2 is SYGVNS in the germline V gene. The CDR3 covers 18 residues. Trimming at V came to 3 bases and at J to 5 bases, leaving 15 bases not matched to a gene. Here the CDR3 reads CASSDLYWDSRLNEKLFF. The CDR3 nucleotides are TGTGCCAGCAGTGACTTATATTGGGACAGCCGCCTAAATGAAAAACTGTTTTTT.

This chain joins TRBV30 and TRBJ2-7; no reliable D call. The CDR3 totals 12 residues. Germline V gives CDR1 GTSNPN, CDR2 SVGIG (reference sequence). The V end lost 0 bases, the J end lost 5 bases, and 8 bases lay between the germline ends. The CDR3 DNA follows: TGTGCCTGGAGTGTAAGCCGCAACGAGCAGTACTTC. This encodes CAWSVSRNEQYF.

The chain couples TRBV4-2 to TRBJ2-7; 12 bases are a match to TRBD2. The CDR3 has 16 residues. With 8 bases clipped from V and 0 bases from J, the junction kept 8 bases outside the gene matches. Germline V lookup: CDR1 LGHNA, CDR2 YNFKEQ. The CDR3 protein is CASAPSSGRASYEQYF. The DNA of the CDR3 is TGTGCCAGCGCCCCTTCTAGCGGGAGGGCCTCCTACGAGCAGTACTTC.